The TCR beta chain under discussion was sequenced for a study of T-cell memory formation after mild COVID-19 (dated by TCRdb to the early 2020s). Regarding the research as a whole: TCR sequence clusters from the two donors were found to be largely donor specific. The cohort comprised two young, previously healthy adult volunteers, one female and one male. In two donors, T-cell clones that expanded and contracted after mild COVID-19 were followed by sequencing TCRalpha and TCRbeta repertoires longitudinally. The investigation overall reported the following: SARS-CoV-2 specificity of the second-wave clones peaking on day 37 was not confirmed. Contracting CD4+ clones were found mainly in CM and EM memory subsets, while CD8+ clones were enriched in EMRA. Only two mild cases were covered by the study, and larger cohorts that include severe cases with pre-infection samples were considered necessary. The detection of some responding clones in pre-infection memory suggests that pre-existing cross-reactive memory T cells joined the SARS-CoV-2 response. From day 15 to 85, contracting clones showed balanced CD4/CD8 phenotypes, whereas a second wave of clones that expanded from day 15 to 37 leaned towards CD4+.

Ficoll-Paque density gradient centrifugation was used to isolate PBMCs. This sample was sequenced with an Illumina NovaSeq 6000. TCRalpha and TCRbeta cDNA libraries were constructed by 5'RACE with constant-segment primers, with sample barcodes and unique molecular identifiers being introduced. Trizol reagent was used to extract RNA from every sample. Amplification of the libraries took two PCR steps, and the second step added a second sample barcode plus Illumina TruSeq adapters. The libraries were sequenced on an Illumina NovaSeq using 2 x 150 bp paired-end reads. As for the original processing: With migec v1.2.7, reads were demultiplexed and then collapsed into UMI-guided consensus sequences. Using mixcr v2.1.11, UMI consensuses were aligned to TRA and TRB V and J templates and then assembled into clonotypes. Expanded or contracted clonotypes were those called significant by both edgeR and NoisET, with noise models trained on biological replicates. For edgeR calls, a false discovery rate-adjusted p below 0.01 and a log2 fold-change threshold of 1 were applied. As an exploratory analysis of dynamics, PCA with hierarchical clustering was applied to max-normalized trajectories of the 1000 most abundant clonotypes. Separately sequenced CD4+ and CD8+ repertoires were used to assign the CD4 or CD8 phenotype of responding clones. TCRdb reanalyzed the raw reads on its own, using fastp at Q25 for trimming and MiXCR for clone calling, and kept in-frame beta chains. Rows are unified per CDR3 protein, each entry keeping the most common DNA and genes. The V and J calls and clone size come from TCRdb's table, not from the authors' own analysis. The sample table records 150,000 to 200,000 distinct CDR3 sequences; 30% to 35% of these occur just once. The ten largest clonotypes hold about 11% of the sample.

As encoded in the germline V gene (reference sequence), CDR1 is MNHEY while CDR2 is SMNVEV. From cysteine to phenylalanine, the CDR3 is 13 amino acids long. Of all the DNA, just the CDR3 is kept, 39 bases in frame from base 1. V is reduced by 6 bases and J by 3 bases, leaving a spacing of 12 bases between them. As for this clonotype: The clone's antigen remains unknown. No base quality information exists; no much larger clone differs at one position.

What was sequenced was PBMCs or a T cell subset sorted from them (not recorded which). The receptor comes from an adult woman who had mild COVID-19 (a few samples of this study predate the infection). The sample titles of this study are shuffled in the database, so cell type and time point are left out; the donor was told from shared clones. The rearranged segments are TRBV27 and TRBJ2-7; TRBD1 is perhaps the D gene, given 6 matching bases. The CDR3 region: CASSNRVLYEQYF. The sequenced DNA is TGTGCCAGCAGCAACAGGGTTCTCTACGAGCAGTACTTC.